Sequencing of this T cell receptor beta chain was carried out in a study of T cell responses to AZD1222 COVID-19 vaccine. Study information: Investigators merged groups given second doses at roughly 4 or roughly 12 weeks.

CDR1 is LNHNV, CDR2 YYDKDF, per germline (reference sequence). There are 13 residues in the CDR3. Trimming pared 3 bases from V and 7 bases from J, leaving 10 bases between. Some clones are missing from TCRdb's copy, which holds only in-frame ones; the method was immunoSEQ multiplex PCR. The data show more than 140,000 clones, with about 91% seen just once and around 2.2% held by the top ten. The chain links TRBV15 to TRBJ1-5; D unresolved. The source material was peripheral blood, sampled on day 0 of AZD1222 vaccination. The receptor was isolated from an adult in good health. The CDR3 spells CATSRGRPQPQHF. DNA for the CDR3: TGTGCCACCAGCAGGGGAAGACCGCAGCCCCAGCATTTT.